The 27 T cell receptor beta chains in this list originate from one sample, sequenced in a study of response to subunit inactivated influenza vaccine. TCRdb re-analysed the RT-PCR reads in MiXCR, keeping a single row per CDR3 protein. The table lists over 450,000 distinct CDR3 sequences, 10% to 15% of them singletons. The sample consisted of PBMCs from blood, taken roughly 45 days after vaccination. These TCRs come from a man aged 45-65 years who received an inactivated influenza vaccine.

This clonotype was seen more than once but under ten times. The rearrangement links TRBV20-1 to TRBJ1-1; 7 nucleotides align to TRBD1. Germline V gene data show CDR1 as DFQATT and CDR2 as SNEGSKA (reference sequence). Trimming removed 5 bases from V and 3 bases from J; junction bases left unmatched: 9. The CDR3 totals 14 residues. The CDR3 nucleotides read TGCAGTGCTCCTTTACAGGGGCGGTACACTGAAGCTTTCTTT. This encodes CSAPLQGRYTEAFF.

This clonotype was detected many times. The V and J genes are TRBV4-2 and TRBJ1-1; possibly TRBD1 for D (5 bases). The CDR3 is 14 residues long. Germline loops: CDR1 LGHNA, CDR2 YNFKEQ. V was shortened by 4 bases and J by 3 bases, with 12 bases between the two germline ends. This CDR3 reads CASSRDGLDTEAFF. CDR3 sequence (DNA): TGTGCCAGCAGCCGGGACGGGTTGGACACTGAAGCTTTCTTT.

The V gene is TRBV29-1, the J gene TRBJ2-5; weak D call: TRBD2 (5 bases). Trimming stripped 7 bases from V and 0 bases from J, with 15 bases between. This CDR3 contains 14 residues. From germline, CDR1 is SQVTM and CDR2 ANQGSEA. This CDR3 is CSARSPGNQETQYF. The CDR3 DNA is TGCAGCGCCCGATCTCCCGGGAACCAAGAGACCCAGTACTTC.

In its sample, this clonotype was seen many times. The chain carries TRBV11-1 and TRBJ2-1, with 16 bases identical to TRBD2. Trimming removed 5 bases from V and 4 bases from J; junction bases left unmatched: 14. Per the germline V gene, CDR1 is SGHAT and CDR2 is FQDESV (reference sequence). The CDR3 covers 20 residues. The CDR3 DNA follows: TGTGCCAGCAGCCGTCCTCCGGGACTAGCGGGAGGGCCGAAATACAATGAGCAGTTCTTC. Its translation is CASSRPPGLAGGPKYNEQFF.

This clonotype came up a few times. The chain couples TRBV12-3 or TRBV12-4 to TRBJ2-3; D remains ambiguous. Trimming removed 3 bases from V and 1 base from J, with 11 bases in between. The CDR3 totals 15 residues. CDR3: CASSLSLGRTDTQYF. CDR3 DNA: TGTGCCAGCAGTTTGAGCCTCGGGCGCACAGATACGCAGTATTTT.

V usage is TRBV5-5 and J usage is TRBJ2-6, with D perhaps matching TRBD1 (6 bases). Deletions cut 4 bases from V and 4 bases from J, with 15 bases between. The germline V gene has CDR1 SGHKS and CDR2 YYEKEE (reference sequence). The CDR3 runs 16 residues. The chain's CDR3 is CASSQKTGTGANVLTF. The CDR3 coding sequence is TGTGCCAGCAGCCAGAAAACAGGGACCGGGGCCAACGTCCTGACTTTC.

The rearrangement joins TRBV19 to TRBJ1-6, with D maybe TRBD1 (5 bases). The CDR3 is 14 residues long. Germline CDR1 LNHDA, CDR2 SQIVND (reference sequence). The ends were cut back, 9 bases at V and 7 bases at J, with 16 bases in the middle. The CDR3 protein is CASQTALGNSPLHF. DNA for the CDR3: TGTGCCAGCCAGACAGCGCTGGGGAATTCACCCCTCCACTTT.

The chain couples TRBV2 to TRBJ2-7; TRBD2 matches 7 bases. The CDR3 spans 15 residues. The J segment lost 2 bases and the V segment lost 6 bases, leaving 10 bases of the junction unmatched. Germline CDR1 reads SNHLY; CDR2 reads FYNNEI. The CDR3 nucleotides read TGTGCCAGCAGCCCTAGCGGAGCGGTAGCCTACGAGCAGTACTTC. Residues: CASSPSGAVAYEQYF.

This clonotype was seen many times. This chain joins TRBV6-1 and TRBJ1-5; D possibly corresponds to TRBD1 (5 bases). V was cut by 5 bases and J by 0 bases, with 11 bases left in between. Germline V gene data show CDR1 as MNHNS and CDR2 as SASEGT. The CDR3 spans 15 residues. CDR3 region: CASSPMGVSNQPQHF. The CDR3 DNA follows: TGTGCCAGCAGTCCGATGGGGGTTAGCAATCAGCCCCAGCATTTT.

This chain's CDR3 is CASSQGTGGGQETQYF. CDR3 nucleotide sequence: TGTGCCAGCAGCCAAGGGACAGGGGGTGGACAAGAGACCCAGTACTTC. This chain joins TRBV11-3 and TRBJ2-5, with 11 nucleotides matching TRBD1. V lost 5 bases and J lost 2; bases outside the gene matches: 7. Germline V gene lookup returns CDR1 SGHNT and CDR2 YENEEA. CDR3 length: 16 amino acids.

In the case of this clonotype: The junction shows a germline mismatch at one end, possibly a read error. The genes are TRBV10-3 and TRBJ2-5, with D possibly TRBD2 on 6 matching bases. CDR3 length equals 14 residues. CDR1 is ENHRY, CDR2 SYGVKD, per germline. The CDR3 region is CAISLTSLQDTQYF. The CDR3 DNA is TGTGCCATCAGTCTGACTAGTCTCCAAGACACCCAGTACTTC.

This rearrangement joins TRBV2 to TRBJ2-2, with 8 bases identical to TRBD1. The trim removed 11 bases at V and 2 bases at J, leaving 22 bases unmatched. The CDR3 has 19 residues. Germline lookup yields CDR1 SNHLY and CDR2 FYNNEI. CDR3 sequence: CAFWAGTGNVARNTGELFF. In nucleotides, the CDR3 is TGTGCCTTCTGGGCCGGGACAGGAAATGTTGCCAGAAACACCGGGGAGCTGTTTTTT.

The sample holds a few counts of this clonotype. The chain has TRBV29-1 and TRBJ2-5, with D perhaps TRBD1 (5 bases). Trimming removed 6 bases at V and 3 bases at J, with 11 bases between. From germline, CDR1 is SQVTM and CDR2 ANQGSEA. The CDR3 runs 12 residues. The CDR3 coding sequence is TGCAGCGTGAGGACAAGAGAAGAGACCCAGTACTTC. As protein: CSVRTREETQYF.

The rearrangement uses TRBV11-2 and TRBJ2-3; TRBD2 aligns across 10 bases. Germline V gene data show CDR1 as SGHAT and CDR2 as FQNNGV. V was clipped by 3 bases and J by 1 base; unmatched bases: 4. CDR3 size: 16 residues. Here the CDR3 DNA reads TGTGCCAGCAGCTTGAGAAGCGGGGGGGGCACAGATACGCAGTATTTT. Protein sequence: CASSLRSGGGTDTQYF.

This clonotype has a handful of counts. The chain recombines TRBV5-1 with TRBJ2-2, with 11 bases lining up with TRBD2. This CDR3 spans 15 amino acids. With V trimmed by 5 bases and J by 4 bases, 4 bases remained unmatched. The V gene's germline CDR1 is SGHRS and CDR2 YFSETQ. CDR3 region: CASRSTSGATGELFF. The CDR3 coding sequence is TGCGCCAGCAGATCGACTAGCGGGGCCACCGGGGAGCTGTTTTTT.

This clonotype was counted between two and nine times. This sequence joins TRBV7-9 and TRBJ1-3, with D uncertain. The CDR3 has 14 residues. The V gene's germline CDR1 is SEHNR and CDR2 FQNEAQ (reference sequence). Trimming cost V 5 bases and J 0 bases, with 8 bases left between them. CDR3 sequence reads: CASSPTHSGNTIYF. For the CDR3, the DNA is TGTGCCAGCAGCCCCACACACTCTGGAAACACCATATATTTT.

This clonotype was detected only a few times. The V call is TRBV6-1, the J call TRBJ2-7, with D perhaps TRBD1 (5 bases). The CDR3 covers 13 residues. CDR1 and CDR2 (germline): MNHNS, SASEGT. Trimming pared 3 bases from V and 2 bases from J, leaving 8 bases between. As DNA, the CDR3 is TGTGCCAGCAGTGAGCAGGGTACCTACGAGCAGTACTTC. This gives the protein CASSEQGTYEQYF.

The rearrangement links TRBV6-6 to TRBJ1-1; D is unclear. This CDR3 spans 13 amino acids. Germline V gene data show CDR1 as MNHNY and CDR2 as SVGAGI (reference sequence). V dropped 2 bases and J dropped 4 bases, with 8 bases sitting between them. The CDR3 bases are TGTGCCAGCAGTTACGGGGTAGGCACTGAAGCTTTCTTT. Translated: CASSYGVGTEAFF.

The genes are TRBV7-9 and TRBJ2-5; 12 nucleotides line up with TRBD1. The CDR3 has 16 amino acids. CDR1 and CDR2 from the germline V gene are SEHNR and FQNEAQ (reference sequence). Trimming took 4 bases from V and 5 from J; bases not matched to a gene: 8. The chain's CDR3 is CASSSSGTGGLETQYF. In DNA, the CDR3 is TGTGCCAGCAGCTCATCCGGGACAGGGGGCTTGGAGACCCAGTACTTC.

The V call is TRBV5-1, the J call TRBJ2-3, with 8 bases lining up with TRBD2. The length of the CDR3 is 15 residues. Germline V gene data show CDR1 as SGHRS and CDR2 as YFSETQ. V was clipped by 0 bases and J by 6 bases; unmatched bases: 6. CDR3 in DNA: TGCGCCAGCAGCTTGGATGGAGCGGGAGCTGATACGCAGTATTTT. Residues: CASSLDGAGADTQYF.

CDR3 sequence reads: CASSLAPGEAFF. CDR3 in DNA: TGTGCCAGCAGCTTGGCCCCAGGAGAAGCTTTCTTT. J is TRBJ1-1 and V is TRBV5-6; D is unclear. Germline V CDR1 and CDR2: SGHDT, YYEEEE. V shed 0 bases and J shed 8 bases, with 8 bases lying between them. CDR3 size: 12 residues.

The chain carries TRBV15 and TRBJ1-5; the match to TRBD1 covers 7 bases. Germline assignment: CDR1 LNHNV and CDR2 YYDKDF (reference sequence). The CDR3 is made up of 14 amino acids. The V and J ends lost 5 bases and 3 bases, in that order; junction bases with no gene match: 4. The CDR3, as DNA: TGTGCCACCAGCGTCGACAGGGCCAATCAGCCCCAGCATTTT. As protein: CATSVDRANQPQHF.

This clonotype was counted a few times. The rearrangement uses TRBV9 and TRBJ2-7; 10 bases agree with TRBD1. The CDR3 totals 16 residues. The ends lost 3 bases at V and 1 base at J; junction bases unmatched: 7. Germline V lookup: CDR1 SGDLS, CDR2 YYNGEE. Here the CDR3 DNA reads TGTGCCAGCAGCGCAGGACAGGGGGTGGGGTCCTACGAGCAGTACTTC. Protein: CASSAGQGVGSYEQYF.

Many counts were recorded for this clonotype. The chain employs TRBV20-1 and TRBJ1-1; the D is unclear. The CDR3 length is 13 residues. V shed 5 bases and J shed 4 bases, with 14 bases lying between them. CDR1 DFQATT and CDR2 SNEGSKA come from the germline V gene (reference sequence). Here the CDR3 DNA reads TGCAGTGCTCCGGTGTGGGGAGGCACTGAAGCTTTCTTT. Amino acids: CSAPVWGGTEAFF.

This clonotype was seen a few times. This chain links TRBV6-2 or TRBV6-3 with TRBJ2-1; D ambiguous. The CDR3 consists of 12 residues. Germline-derived CDR1 and CDR2 are MNHEY and SVGEGT. Trimming took off 7 bases at V and 8 bases at J, with 12 bases between the two ends. DNA for the CDR3: TGTGCCAGCACCGATCGCCCTGATGAGCAGTTCTTC. This gives the protein CASTDRPDEQFF.

This clonotype occurred a few times. This sequence joins TRBV28 and TRBJ2-7, with TRBD2 identical over 13 bases. This CDR3 spans 14 amino acids. Looked up from germline, CDR1 is MDHEN and CDR2 is SYDVKM. The trim removed 6 bases at V and 5 bases at J, leaving 4 bases unmatched. The CDR3 bases are TGTGCCAGCAGGACTAGCGGGGGGACCGACGAGCAGTACTTC. Amino acid sequence: CASRTSGGTDEQYF.

The V call is TRBV20-1, the J call TRBJ2-7, with TRBD2 identical over 10 bases. Trimming at V came to 2 bases and at J to 7 bases, leaving 14 bases not matched to a gene. CDR3 length equals 16 residues. In germline, CDR1 is DFQATT, CDR2 SNEGSKA (reference sequence). The CDR3 DNA follows: TGCAGTGCTAGATCCCCCGGGCTAGCGGGGGCGCGGGAGCAGTACTTC. As protein: CSARSPGLAGAREQYF.